This TCR beta chain was retrieved from a study of T cell repertoires in cytomegalovirus infection (dated by TCRdb to between 2018 and 2020). Study-level background: Recently identified HLA-C-restricted CMV epitopes, whose presentation resists viral immunomodulation, were targeted by peptide stimulations together with well-studied HLA-B-restricted epitopes. The HLA type of each donor mattered for the analysis, because public TCR beta signatures pointed to carriage of CMV infection along with the matching HLA type. The paper's findings and limits, for the study overall: The ex vivo response was dominated by HLA-C-restricted CMV-specific TCR beta clonotypes, which also provided the single most frequent clonotype in two of eight donors. In both this cohort and an independent roughly 350-donor cohort, the cumulative frequency of public TCR beta family members distinguished carriers of CMV infection plus the relevant HLA type.

The treatment or condition label for this specimen denotes: in vitro stimulation with specific CMV peptide epitopes to enrich CMV-specific T cells. These reads were obtained on an Illumina HiSeq 1500. The raw public data were reprocessed by TCRdb itself: fastp quality trimming at Q25, MiXCR clonotype calling, in-frame beta chains only. Each entry is one CDR3 protein sequence, shown with its most common DNA and genes. The sample table records roughly 80,000 distinct CDR3 sequences; under 30% of these occur just once. Approximately 53% of the sample rests with the top ten. The CDR3 goes from the cysteine to the phenylalanine over 13 residues. The only DNA kept is the CDR3, 39 bases in frame from the first base. CDR1 and CDR2, per the germline V gene, are SGHRS and YFSETQ. V is trimmed back by 7 bases and J by 5 bases, and the junction contains 7 bases that no gene match accounts for. As for this clonotype: Its antigen target is currently unknown. It has no much larger one-base neighbor in the sample; base qualities were not kept.

This material consisted of CD8+ T cells from cultured PBMCs, taken from culture after CMV antigen stimulation. The rearrangement combines TRBV5-1 with TRBJ2-3; TRBD2 aligns with 7 central bases. The origin of this receptor is a human donor in good health (CMV status not recorded). Some clones in this sample may be carry-over from other donors' samples. The CDR3: CASREAREDTQYF. The nucleotides read TGCGCCAGCCGGGAGGCGAGGGAAGATACGCAGTATTTT. Supplemented by the reference TRBV5-1 and TRBJ2-3 proteins around the CDR3, the complete variable domain is KAGVTQTPRYLIKTRGQQVTLSCSPISGHRSVSWYQQTPGQGLQFLFEYFSETQRNKGNFPGRFSGRQFSNSRSEMNVSTLELGDSALYLCASREAREDTQYFGPGTRLTVL.